Following are 3 T cell receptor beta chains from one sample sequenced in a study of T cell repertoires in cytomegalovirus infection. TCRdb used MiXCR to reprocess the reads, holding one entry per CDR3 protein. The sample includes a few hundred thousand distinct CDR3 sequences, around a sixth of them seen just once. Sample: PBMCs. All receptors come from a human donor in good health (CMV status not recorded). Some clones in this sample may be carry-over from other donors' samples.

The rearrangement uses TRBV5-4 and TRBJ2-7; 9 bases are shared with TRBD1. Germline V gene lookup returns CDR1 SGHNT and CDR2 YYREEE (reference sequence). The CDR3 length is 15 residues. J gave up 3 bases and V 3 bases, and 7 bases lay outside the gene matches. CDR3 DNA sequence: TGTGCCAGCAGCTCCCTCCGGGACAGGGACTACGAGCAGTACTTC. Protein product: CASSSLRDRDYEQYF.

This CDR3 is CASRPGDSQEQYF. The CDR3 DNA follows: TGTGCCAGCAGACCGGGAGACAGTCAGGAGCAGTACTTC. The chain joins TRBV6-5 to TRBJ2-7, with TRBD2 as a possible D gene (6 bases). V gave up 6 bases and J gave up 7 bases, with 16 bases separating them. The CDR3 extends over 13 amino acids. CDR1 and CDR2 from the germline V gene are MNHEY and SVGAGI.

This clonotype was seen many times. This chain joins TRBV7-2 and TRBJ1-3, with a weak D call TRBD1 (6 bases). V lost 2 bases to trimming and J lost 4 bases, with 15 bases between them. Germline V gene data show CDR1 as SGHTA and CDR2 as FQGNSA. The CDR3 has 16 amino acids. The CDR3 bases are TGTGCCAGCAGCTTAAAGGCCAGGGGCCTCGGAAACACCATATATTTT. Translated, it gives CASSLKARGLGNTIYF.